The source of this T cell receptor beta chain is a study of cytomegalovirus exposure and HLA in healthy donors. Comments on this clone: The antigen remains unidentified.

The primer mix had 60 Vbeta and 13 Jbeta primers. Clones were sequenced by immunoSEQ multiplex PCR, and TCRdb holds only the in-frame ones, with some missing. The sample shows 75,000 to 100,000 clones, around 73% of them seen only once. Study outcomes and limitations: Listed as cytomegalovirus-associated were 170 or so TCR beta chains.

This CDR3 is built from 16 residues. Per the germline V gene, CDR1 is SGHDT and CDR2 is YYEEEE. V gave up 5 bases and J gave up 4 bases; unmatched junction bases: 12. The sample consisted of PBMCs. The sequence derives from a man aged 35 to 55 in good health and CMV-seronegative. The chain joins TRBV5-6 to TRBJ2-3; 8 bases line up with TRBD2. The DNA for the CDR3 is TGTGCCAGCAGGTCGGGAGGGACCCGAAGCGCAGATACGCAGTATTTT. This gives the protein CASRSGGTRSADTQYF.